This TCR beta chain was sequenced during a study of shared clonotypes between healthy human individuals. Recent vaccinations or acute infections were absent in the healthy HIV-negative adult donors. The method was immunoSEQ multiplex PCR; TCRdb's version includes in-frame clones alone and lacks a portion of them. This table has about 960,000 clones, 76% appearing once. Turning to this clone: Its antigen is unidentified.

Study observations and caveats: The study found roughly 5.3% of naive CD4 clonotypes shared across a few donors. Against clonotypes common to all four donors, non-shared ones had lower generation probabilities.

Sequencing was carried out using memory CD4+ T cells sorted from blood. Subset in this sample: CD45RA-negative fraction. The sequence was collected from a man aged 18 to 35 in good health.

The CDR3 DNA follows: TGTGCCAGCAGCTTGTTCGTAAGGGAGCAGTACTTC. Protein: CASSLFVREQYF. The chain couples TRBV5-6 to TRBJ2-7; D remains unclear. Trimming took 1 base from V and 7 from J, leaving 9 bases between them. Germline CDR1 SGHDT, CDR2 YYEEEE. The CDR3 covers 12 residues.